One sample yielded the 29 T cell receptor beta chains listed below, sequenced in a study of T cell changes during pregnancy in multiple sclerosis. This table comes from immunoSEQ multiplex PCR, and its TCRdb copy is limited to in-frame clones, with some not included. The sample holds approximately 30,000 clones, roughly nine tenths seen once. This specimen was CD8+ T cells from peripheral blood mononuclear cells, taken in the first trimester of pregnancy. The receptors were sampled from a female donor with multiple sclerosis, enrolled in a pregnancy study.

This chain connects TRBV11-2 to TRBJ2-7; the match to TRBD2 covers 8 bases. The CDR3 has 15 amino acids. Per the germline V gene, CDR1 is SGHAT and CDR2 is FQNNGV. The J segment lost 4 bases and the V segment lost 0 bases, leaving 5 bases of the junction unmatched. The CDR3 sequence is CASSLDGLAGYEQYF. The CDR3 DNA follows: TGTGCCAGCAGCTTAGATGGATTAGCGGGGTACGAGCAGTACTTC.

J is TRBJ1-2 and V is TRBV6-1, with 8 bases matching TRBD1. The V gene's germline CDR1 is MNHNS and CDR2 SASEGT. The CDR3 is 15 amino acids. Trimming took 0 bases from V and 4 from J; bases not matched to a gene: 4. Here the CDR3 reads CASSEADREIYGYTF. The DNA of the CDR3 is TGTGCCAGCAGTGAAGCGGACAGGGAAATCTATGGCTACACCTTC.

The V gene is TRBV2, the J gene TRBJ2-2, with 10 bases aligning to TRBD2. Germline V gene lookup returns CDR1 SNHLY and CDR2 FYNNEI. V lost 5 bases and J lost 2; bases outside the gene matches: 2. The length of the CDR3 is 15 residues. Here the CDR3 reads CASSPSGGNTGELFF. The CDR3 coding sequence is TGTGCCAGCAGTCCTAGCGGGGGAAACACCGGGGAGCTGTTTTTT.

To note about this clone: This CDR3 is missing its conserved last phenylalanine or tryptophan, likely due to a read error. It is unclear where the CDR3 begins or ends on the DNA, so no DNA is shown, and the CDR3 is as TCRdb lists it. The chain recombines TRBV28 with TRBJ1-2; the listed D gene, TRBD1, was not tested against the DNA. Per germline, CDR1 MDHEN and CDR2 SYDVKM. With termini counted, the CDR3 has 10 amino acids. CDR3 region: CASSLWGAPI.

The chain couples TRBV7-9 to TRBJ1-2; 7 positions match TRBD1. V gave up 1 base and J gave up 8 bases; unmatched junction bases: 7. Per the germline V gene, CDR1 is SEHNR and CDR2 is FQNEAQ (reference sequence). This CDR3 has 14 amino acids. The CDR3 reads CASSLEGAKQGYTF. CDR3 coding DNA: TGTGCCAGCAGCTTAGAGGGGGCGAAACAGGGCTACACCTTC. The complete variable domain, with remaining parts taken from reference TRBV7-9 and TRBJ1-2, reads DTGVSQNPRHKITKRGQNVTFRCDPISEHNRLYWYRQTLGQGPEFLTYFQNEAQLEKSRLLSDRFSAERPKGSFSTLEIQRTEQGDSAMYLCASSLEGAKQGYTFGSGTRLTVV.

This clone was seen just once. The chain uses TRBV9 and TRBJ2-1, with D possibly being TRBD1 (6 bases). This CDR3 contains 13 residues. Germline CDR1 is SGDLS and CDR2 is YYNGEE. Trimming took off 0 bases at V and 9 bases at J, with 10 bases between the two ends. This chain's CDR3 is CASSVVEGVEQFF. CDR3 nucleotides: TGTGCCAGCAGCGTAGTTGAGGGGGTTGAGCAGTTCTTC.

This clone was seen just once. V and J are TRBV2 and TRBJ2-7, with D unclear. Trimming pared 1 base from V and 2 bases from J, leaving 12 bases between. The CDR3 runs to 15 residues. From germline, CDR1 is SNHLY and CDR2 FYNNEI. The CDR3 region has the DNA TGTGCCAGCAGTGAAGGGTATGAGGTGACCTACGAGCAGTACTTC. Translated: CASSEGYEVTYEQYF.

The chain links TRBV6-5 to TRBJ2-2; 9 bases map to TRBD2. CDR1 MNHEY and CDR2 SVGAGI come from the germline V gene. The junction had 1 base not matched to a gene; V was cut back by 0 bases and J by 5 bases. The CDR3 contains 15 residues. The CDR3 is CASSYSGLATGELFF. CDR3 sequence (DNA): TGTGCCAGCAGTTACTCGGGACTAGCTACCGGGGAGCTGTTTTTT.

CDR3 bases: TGCGCCAGCAGCCAAGATTTTAGTCAGGGGGCGGTCTACGAGCAGTACTTC. It specifies CASSQDFSQGAVYEQYF. This sequence joins TRBV4-3 and TRBJ2-7; 8 positions match TRBD1. The CDR3 is 17 residues long. In germline, CDR1 is LGHNA, CDR2 YSLEER. V shed 0 bases, J shed 3 bases, and the junction held 10 bases outside the gene matches.

This chain uses TRBV20-1 with TRBJ2-1, with D perhaps TRBD2 (5 bases). V lost 3 bases and J lost 7, with 7 bases in between. Per the germline V gene, CDR1 is DFQATT and CDR2 is SNEGSKA (reference sequence). The CDR3 has 11 amino acids. The CDR3: CSASSGNEQFF. DNA of the CDR3: TGCAGTGCTAGTTCGGGGAATGAGCAGTTCTTC.

The V gene is TRBV27, the J gene TRBJ2-4; the match to TRBD1 covers 7 bases. V dropped 5 bases and J dropped 2; count of bases not matched to a gene: 12. This CDR3 spans 17 amino acids. CDR1 and CDR2 from the germline V gene are MNHEY and SMNVEV (reference sequence). The CDR3 DNA reads TGTGCCAGCAGTCAACACAGGGGCCGCCTCTCCAAAAACATTCAGTACTTC. Translation gives CASSQHRGRLSKNIQYF.

V and J are TRBV6-1 and TRBJ1-2; 7 nucleotides align to TRBD1. The germline V gene has CDR1 MNHNS and CDR2 SASEGT. This CDR3 comprises 14 residues. V was pared by 2 bases and J by 8 bases, with 8 bases of the junction left unmatched. DNA for the CDR3: TGTGCCAGCAGTGAACTACTAGACAGGGTGGGCTACACCTTC. This codes for CASSELLDRVGYTF.

This clone was seen only once. This chain links TRBV10-2 with TRBJ2-7; D is perhaps TRBD1 (5 bases). The germline CDR1 and CDR2 sequences are WSHSY and SAAADI. The CDR3 is 14 residues long. V was shortened by 2 bases and J by 3 bases, with 11 bases between the two germline ends. In DNA form, the CDR3 reads TGCGCCAGCAGTGAGAGGGGCAGAAACTACGAGCAGTACTTC. It translates to CASSERGRNYEQYF.

The chain combines TRBV7-9 with TRBJ1-4; TRBD1 is a possible D gene (6 bases). Germline-derived CDR1 and CDR2 are SEHNR and FQNEAQ (reference sequence). The ends were cut back, 5 bases at V and 3 bases at J, with 16 bases in the middle. This CDR3 has 16 amino acids. The CDR3 here is CASSPSDSWPNEKLFF. The DNA for the CDR3 is TGTGCCAGCAGCCCCTCGGACAGCTGGCCTAATGAAAAACTGTTTTTT. Using reference TRBV7-9 and TRBJ1-4 for the parts outside the CDR3, the full variable domain is DTGVSQNPRHKITKRGQNVTFRCDPISEHNRLYWYRQTLGQGPEFLTYFQNEAQLEKSRLLSDRFSAERPKGSFSTLEIQRTEQGDSAMYLCASSPSDSWPNEKLFFGSGTQLSVL.

The chain carries TRBV15 and TRBJ2-1; 9 bases align to TRBD1. Trimming took 5 bases from V and 9 from J; bases not matched to a gene: 11. The germline V gene encodes CDR1 LNHNV and CDR2 YYDKDF (reference sequence). The CDR3 spans 15 residues. The CDR3 nucleotides read TGTGCCACCAGCTTGGACAGGGGCCCGTTGTCTGAGCAGTTCTTC. Translation gives CATSLDRGPLSEQFF. Complete variable domain (other parts from reference TRBV15 and TRBJ2-1): DAMVIQNPRYQVTQFGKPVTLSCSQTLNHNVMYWYQQKSSQAPKLLFHYYDKDFNNEADTPDNFQSRRPNTSFCFLDIRSPGLGDTAMYLCATSLDRGPLSEQFFGPGTRLTVL.

The rearrangement links TRBV10-1 to TRBJ2-2, with a weak D call TRBD2 (5 bases). The CDR3 spans 15 residues. Trimming stripped 0 bases from V and 6 bases from J, with 11 bases between. CDR1 and CDR2 from the germline V gene are WNHNN and SYGVQD (reference sequence). The CDR3 is CASSESSERAGELFF. As DNA, the CDR3 is TGCGCCAGCAGTGAGTCTAGCGAGAGGGCCGGGGAGCTGTTTTTT.

The genes are TRBV30 and TRBJ2-1, with a tentative D call TRBD2 (5 bases). The ends were cut back, 4 bases at V and 8 bases at J, with 15 bases in the middle. The germline CDR1 and CDR2 sequences are GTSNPN and SVGIG (reference sequence). This CDR3 region has 13 residues. CDR3 nucleotide sequence: TGTGCCTGGATCGTCGGGGTAGGTCATGAGCAGTTCTTC. It specifies CAWIVGVGHEQFF.

V gene TRBV27 combines with J gene TRBJ1-5, with 9 bases aligning to TRBD1. V lost 0 bases and J lost 5; bases outside the gene matches: 5. The CDR3 is made up of 16 amino acids. The germline CDR1 and CDR2 sequences are MNHEY and SMNVEV (reference sequence). In DNA, the CDR3 is TGTGCCAGCAGTTTATCCCCCGGGACAGGGCATCAGCCCCAGCATTTT. This codes for CASSLSPGTGHQPQHF.

The chain combines TRBV7-9 with TRBJ2-1; 9 nucleotides align to TRBD1. CDR3 length: 17 residues. Germline V gene sequence: CDR1 SEHNR, CDR2 FQNEAQ (reference sequence). V shed 1 base and J 5 bases; nucleotides not matched to a gene: 9. Here the CDR3 DNA reads TGTGCCAGCAGCTTAGTTTATCGGGACAGGGACAACAATGAGCAGTTCTTC. Translating it yields CASSLVYRDRDNNEQFF.

This clone occurred once. The chain recombines TRBV5-1 with TRBJ2-7; D may be TRBD1 (5 bases). Germline V gene lookup returns CDR1 SGHRS and CDR2 YFSETQ. Trimming stripped 3 bases from V and 3 bases from J, with 13 bases between. The CDR3 sequence is 14 residues long. The CDR3 DNA sequence: TGCGCCAGCAGCTCCCCGACAGCTATCTACGAGCAGTACTTC. Translating gives CASSSPTAIYEQYF.

The chain is built from TRBV11-3 and TRBJ2-7, with 8 nucleotides matching TRBD1. The CDR3 is 14 amino acids. Germline V CDR1 and CDR2: SGHNT, YENEEA. V trimming: 5 bases; J trimming: 5 bases; junction bases outside the gene matches: 8. The CDR3 nucleotides are TGTGCCAGCAGCCCTTACGACAGGGGCGACGAGCAGTACTTC. Its translation: CASSPYDRGDEQYF. The full variable domain, rest sourced from reference TRBV11-3 and TRBJ2-7, is EAGVVQSPRYKIIEKKQPVAFWCNPISGHNTLYWYLQNLGQGPELLIRYENEEAVDDSQLPKDRFSAERLKGVDSTLKIQPAELGDSAVYLCASSPYDRGDEQYFGPGTRLTVT.

This sequence joins TRBV19 and TRBJ2-6; D is perhaps TRBD2 (6 bases). CDR1 and CDR2 (germline): LNHDA, SQIVND (reference sequence). CDR3 length equals 20 residues. V lost 1 base and J lost 4, with 23 bases in between. The CDR3 sequence: CASSIGVWDSKKRGANVLTF. As DNA, the CDR3 is TGTGCCAGTAGTATAGGGGTGTGGGACTCAAAAAAAAGAGGGGCCAACGTCCTGACTTTC. Complete variable domain (other parts from reference TRBV19 and TRBJ2-6): DGGITQSPKYLFRKEGQNVTLSCEQNLNHDAMYWYRQDPGQGLRLIYYSQIVNDFQKGDIAEGYSVSREKKESFPLTVTSAQKNPTAFYLCASSIGVWDSKKRGANVLTFGAGSRLTVL.

The rearrangement uses TRBV7-9 and TRBJ2-5, with 11 bases aligning to TRBD2. Trimming at V came to 6 bases and at J to 1 base, leaving 4 bases not matched to a gene. This CDR3 has 15 residues. The germline V gene encodes CDR1 SEHNR and CDR2 FQNEAQ (reference sequence). The CDR3 sequence: CASRDSGRAQETQYF. CDR3 sequence (DNA): TGTGCCAGCAGGGATAGCGGGAGGGCCCAAGAGACCCAGTACTTC.

The chain links TRBV28 to TRBJ1-2, with 10 positions matching TRBD1. The CDR3 covers 16 residues. V shed 1 base and J 4 bases; nucleotides not matched to a gene: 6. Germline V lookup: CDR1 MDHEN, CDR2 SYDVKM. CDR3 protein: CASSLFWTGGTYGYTF. The CDR3 coding sequence is TGTGCCAGCAGTTTATTTTGGACAGGGGGAACCTATGGCTACACCTTC.

The chain joins TRBV6-1 to TRBJ2-7; D possibly corresponds to TRBD2 (5 bases). Per the germline V gene, CDR1 is MNHNS and CDR2 is SASEGT. CDR3 length: 14 residues. V dropped 0 bases and J dropped 7 bases, with 13 bases sitting between them. The CDR3 here is CASSEAAGSWEQYF. The DNA of the CDR3 is TGTGCCAGCAGTGAAGCGGCGGGTTCTTGGGAGCAGTACTTC.

This chain's CDR3 is CASSSDRGNTEAFF. The CDR3 DNA reads TGTGCCAGCAGCTCTGACAGGGGGAACACTGAAGCTTTCTTT. The rearrangement joins TRBV7-9 to TRBJ1-1, with TRBD1 identical over 8 bases. From germline, CDR1 is SEHNR and CDR2 FQNEAQ (reference sequence). The CDR3 runs 14 residues. The V segment lost 4 bases and the J segment 1 base; nucleotides outside the gene matches: 2.

This rearrangement joins TRBV11-2 to TRBJ2-7; D unresolved. CDR1 and CDR2 from the germline V gene are SGHAT and FQNNGV. The V end was cut by 0 bases, the J end by 2 bases, with 8 bases between. This CDR3 has 14 residues. This CDR3 is CASSLDTGAYEQYF. CDR3 in DNA: TGTGCCAGCAGCTTAGATACCGGAGCCTACGAGCAGTACTTC.

This chain uses TRBV7-3 with TRBJ2-1, with 10 positions matching TRBD1. Germline values: CDR1 SGHTA, CDR2 FQGTGA. The CDR3 has 16 amino acids. V lost 4 bases and J lost 6; bases outside the gene matches: 9. In DNA form, the CDR3 reads TGTGCCAGCAGCTCCCTGACAGGGGGCGCCGCCAATGAGCAGTTCTTC. It specifies CASSSLTGGAANEQFF.

This chain links TRBV7-9 with TRBJ2-1; D may be TRBD2 (5 bases). Trimming removed 5 bases from V and 5 bases from J, with 13 bases in between. Germline V gives CDR1 SEHNR, CDR2 FQNEAQ (reference sequence). This CDR3 is 14 amino acids long. CDR3: CASSPRTADNEQFF. CDR3 DNA sequence: TGTGCCAGCAGCCCCCGGACTGCTGACAATGAGCAGTTCTTC.